What follows describes a single T cell receptor (beta chain). The target antigen is unknown. The data derive from a study of monozygotic twins with inflammatory bowel disease. Germline V gene sequence: CDR1 LNHDA, CDR2 SQIVND (reference sequence). The CDR3 loop spans 15 amino acids. Eight separate reactions for every sample produced the cDNA. The unique tags termed UMIs, each holding a 6-nucleotide sample barcode, were added by means of template switching. TCRdb reprocessed the 5' RACE reads and keeps a single row for each CDR3 protein, giving no DNA. This repertoire includes over 200,000 distinct CDR3 sequences. General study findings and limits: Healthy co-twins, by inverse Simpson, had higher TCRbeta diversity than their siblings with IBD. There were differing immunosuppressive treatments, which may have added variability to patient repertoires.

Material for sequencing was blood. The clonotype comes from a human donor with ulcerative colitis or Crohn's disease, or a healthy co-twin of an affected twin (not recorded which). The gene calls are TRBV19 and TRBJ2-2; the TCRdb call, TRBD1, lacks DNA for checking. The chain's CDR3 is CASSKGSVNTGELFF.